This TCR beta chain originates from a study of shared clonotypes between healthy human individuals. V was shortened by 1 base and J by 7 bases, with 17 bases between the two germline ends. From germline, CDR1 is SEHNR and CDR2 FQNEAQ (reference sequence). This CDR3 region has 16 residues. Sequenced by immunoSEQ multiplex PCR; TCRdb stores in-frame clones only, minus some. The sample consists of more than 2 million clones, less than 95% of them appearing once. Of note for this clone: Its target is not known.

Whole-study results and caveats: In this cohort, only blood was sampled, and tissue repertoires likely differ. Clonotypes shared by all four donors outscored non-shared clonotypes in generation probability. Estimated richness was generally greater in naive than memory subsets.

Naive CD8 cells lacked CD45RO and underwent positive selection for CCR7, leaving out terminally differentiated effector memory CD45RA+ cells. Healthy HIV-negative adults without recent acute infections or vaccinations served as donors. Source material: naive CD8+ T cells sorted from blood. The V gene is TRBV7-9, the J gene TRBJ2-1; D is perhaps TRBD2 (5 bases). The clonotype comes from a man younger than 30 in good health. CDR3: CASSLENRGPRNEQFF. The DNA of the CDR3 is TGTGCCAGCAGCTTAGAGAACCGCGGGCCTAGGAATGAGCAGTTCTTC.